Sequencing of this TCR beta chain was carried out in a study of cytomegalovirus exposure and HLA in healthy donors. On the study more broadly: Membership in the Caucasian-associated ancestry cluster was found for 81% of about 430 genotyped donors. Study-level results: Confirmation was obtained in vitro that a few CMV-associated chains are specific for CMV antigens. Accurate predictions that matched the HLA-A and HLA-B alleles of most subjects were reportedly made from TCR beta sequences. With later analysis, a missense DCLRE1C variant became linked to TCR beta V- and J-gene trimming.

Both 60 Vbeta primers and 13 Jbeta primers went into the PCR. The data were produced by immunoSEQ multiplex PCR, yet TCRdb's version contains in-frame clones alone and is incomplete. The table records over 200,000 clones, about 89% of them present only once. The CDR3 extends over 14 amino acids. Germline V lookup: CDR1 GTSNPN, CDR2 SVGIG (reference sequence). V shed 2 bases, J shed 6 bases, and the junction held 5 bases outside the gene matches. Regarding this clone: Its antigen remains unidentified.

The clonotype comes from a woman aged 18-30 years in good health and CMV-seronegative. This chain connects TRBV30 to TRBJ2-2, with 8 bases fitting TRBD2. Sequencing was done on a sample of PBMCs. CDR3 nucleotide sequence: TGTGCCTGGAGTCCCCGGGGGGGGCCCGGGGAGCTGTTTTTT. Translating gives CAWSPRGGPGELFF.